The T cell receptor (beta chain) under discussion was sequenced for a study of a mutant IDH1 vaccine in newly diagnosed glioma. The wider study: Patients' prior therapy spanned radiotherapy, temozolomide, or both; most underwent both.

Germline CDR1 and CDR2: LNHDA and SQIVND (reference sequence). CDR3 length: 13 amino acids. V was pared by 6 bases and J by 6 bases, with 3 bases of the junction left unmatched. This sample's time point: baseline, week 1 (first vaccination visit). Treatment specified: pre-vaccination baseline after standard-of-care therapy. Clones were sequenced by immunoSEQ multiplex PCR, and TCRdb holds only the in-frame ones, with some missing. In the table there are about 88,000 clones, about four fifths of which are singletons. The TCR originated in a man aged 35 to 55 with glioma. Some clones in this sample may be carry-over from other donors' samples. Material: PBMCs, obtained from a glioma patient treated with radiotherapy, temozolomide or both. The chain combines TRBV19 with TRBJ2-7; 12 bases line up with TRBD2. This CDR3 reads CASRSSGGAEQYF. The CDR3 DNA follows: TGTGCCAGTAGGTCTAGCGGGGGGGCCGAGCAGTACTTC.